This T cell receptor (beta chain) was retrieved from a study of blood T cell repertoires in COVID-19. Whole-study context: Acute and convalescent COVID-19 samples came from the United States, Italy and Spain. PBMCs, B-cell-depleted T cells, or T cells provided the cDNA or gDNA that made up the material.

Original handling: Counts of nucleated cells, estimated from reference gene primer amplification, were obtained. Produced via immunoSEQ multiplex PCR; TCRdb's table is partial and in-frame only. V, J and clone size were drawn from that table, and D and trimming were deduced from the DNA. The data show 200,000 to 300,000 clones, less than 90% seen once. The source is a woman in her forties who had recovered from COVID-19. The sequenced sample consisted of peripheral blood.

In DNA, the CDR3 is TGTGCCAGCAGCTTCTCAGATACGCAGTATTTT. Translation: CASSFSDTQYF. The chain couples TRBV11-2 to TRBJ2-3; no firm D call. The CDR3 is 11 residues long. V shed 3 bases and J shed 4 bases, with 2 bases lying between them. CDR1 SGHAT and CDR2 FQNNGV come from the germline V gene.